Listed here are 22 T cell receptor beta chains from one sample, sequenced in a study of blood T cell repertoires in COVID-19. Here immunoSEQ multiplex PCR was the method, and the copy in TCRdb shows in-frame clones only, minus some. The table lists fewer than 150,000 clones, about 86% of them singletons. The sample consisted of peripheral blood. The receptors shown here come from a woman aged 45 to 65 who had recovered from COVID-19.

The gene calls are TRBV28 and TRBJ1-2; tentatively, D is TRBD1 (6 bases). This CDR3 has 16 residues. The V end was cut by 5 bases, the J end by 6 bases, with 22 bases between. Per the germline V gene, CDR1 is MDHEN and CDR2 is SYDVKM. In nucleotides, the CDR3 is TGTGCCAGCAGTGGCCCCCCAGTCAGGGGTTCTAATGGCTACACCTTC. It encodes CASSGPPVRGSNGYTF.

This clone was recorded once. Germline is not matched at one junction end, which may reflect a read error. The chain combines TRBV5-4 with TRBJ2-1; D call uncertain. This CDR3 region has 11 residues. Germline lookup yields CDR1 SGHNT and CDR2 YYREEE (reference sequence). The CDR3 DNA reads TGTGCCAGCAGCTCCTATAATGAGCAGTTCTTC. This encodes CASSSYNEQFF.

V usage is TRBV7-9 and J usage is TRBJ1-5; D is undetermined. V lost 5 bases, J lost 4 bases, and 15 bases lay in between. The CDR3 is made up of 15 amino acids. Germline V gives CDR1 SEHNR, CDR2 FQNEAQ (reference sequence). The CDR3 sequence: CASSEGAGYNQPQHF. The DNA of the CDR3 is TGTGCCAGCAGCGAAGGTGCGGGGTATAATCAGCCCCAGCATTTT.

The CDR3 here is CASSLKLAGADTQYF. CDR3 sequence (DNA): TGTGCCAGCAGTCTCAAACTAGCGGGAGCAGATACGCAGTATTTT. The genes are TRBV6-2 or TRBV6-3 and TRBJ2-3; 11 nucleotides line up with TRBD2. The CDR3 covers 15 residues. With V trimmed by 5 bases and J by 4 bases, 5 bases remained unmatched. Germline assignment: CDR1 MNHEY and CDR2 SVGEGT.

This chain connects TRBV4-3 to TRBJ1-2; TRBD1 aligns across 7 bases. CDR3 size: 15 residues. After removal of 2 bases from V and 5 bases from J, the junction contained 8 bases not matched to a gene. Germline values: CDR1 LGHNA, CDR2 YSLEER. CDR3 DNA: TGCGCCAGCAGCCAAAGACAGGGTTCCGTATATGGCTACACCTTC. Amino acids: CASSQRQGSVYGYTF.

The J gene is TRBJ1-5, the V gene TRBV3-1 (or the pseudogene TRBV3-2), with a weak D call TRBD1 (6 bases). The CDR3 runs 12 residues. The germline gives CDR1 LGHDT, CDR2 YNNKEL (reference sequence). V was trimmed by 4 bases and J by 8 bases, leaving 9 bases between them. CDR3 nucleotide sequence: TGTGCCAGCAGCCGCTCAGGGGAGCCCCAGCATTTT. It yields the protein CASSRSGEPQHF.

The V gene is TRBV6-2 or TRBV6-3, the J gene TRBJ1-2; D remains ambiguous. V lost 2 bases and J 0 bases, leaving 10 bases between the germline ends. CDR3 length: 15 residues. Looked up from germline, CDR1 is MNHEY and CDR2 is SVGEGT. CDR3 DNA sequence: TGTGCCAGCAGTTACGAAGTTCGAGCTAACTATGGCTACACCTTC. As protein: CASSYEVRANYGYTF.

The rearrangement uses TRBV7-8 and TRBJ2-7; no clear D gene. From germline, CDR1 is SGHVS and CDR2 FQNEAQ. The length of the CDR3 is 14 residues. Trimming took off 5 bases at V and 1 base at J, with 12 bases between the two ends. The CDR3 loop reads CASSPYGESYEQYF. The CDR3 bases are TGTGCCAGCAGCCCATACGGAGAGTCCTACGAGCAGTACTTC.

V and J are TRBV7-9 and TRBJ1-2; D not certain. Trimming removed 5 bases at V and 8 bases at J, with 15 bases between. Germline-derived CDR1 and CDR2 are SEHNR and FQNEAQ (reference sequence). This CDR3 has 13 residues. The CDR3 reads CASSLEGAGGYTF. The CDR3 DNA follows: TGTGCCAGCAGCCTAGAGGGAGCGGGCGGCTACACCTTC.

This clone is a singleton in its sample. This chain connects TRBV29-1 to TRBJ2-5, with D unresolved. The germline V and J ends were trimmed by 5 bases and 2 bases, with 9 bases remaining between them. The CDR3 runs to 12 residues. Germline V gene lookup returns CDR1 SQVTM and CDR2 ANQGSEA. The CDR3 DNA reads as TGCAGCGTTCTAGGTGGACAAGAGACCCAGTACTTC. Residues: CSVLGGQETQYF.

The chain links TRBV2 to TRBJ2-3; 8 bases match TRBD2. The CDR3 contains 13 residues. CDR1 is SNHLY, CDR2 FYNNEI, per germline. The junction had 1 base not matched to a gene; V was cut back by 8 bases and J by 0 bases. DNA of the CDR3: TGTGCCAGCTCGGGGGGGAGCACAGATACGCAGTATTTT. This sequence encodes CASSGGSTDTQYF.

This chain joins TRBV24-1 and TRBJ1-2; 8 nucleotides match TRBD1. The CDR3 covers 18 residues. The V gene's germline CDR1 is KGHDR and CDR2 SFDVKD. V dropped 4 bases and J dropped 0; count of bases not matched to a gene: 12. As DNA, the CDR3 is TGTGCCACCAGTGACTCCAAGCCCACAGGGGGAACTAACTATGGCTACACCTTC. Encoded protein: CATSDSKPTGGTNYGYTF.

The table lists this clone with a count of one. This chain uses TRBV5-4 with TRBJ1-3; 10 bases map to TRBD1. This CDR3 contains 13 residues. J lost 8 bases, V lost 4 bases, and 3 bases had no gene match. Germline CDR1 is SGHNT and CDR2 is YYREEE (reference sequence). CDR3 in DNA: TGTGCCAGCAGCCCGGACAGGGGGGACACCATATATTTT. Translation gives CASSPDRGDTIYF.

This chain links TRBV28 with TRBJ2-4; D possibly corresponds to TRBD1 (6 bases). CDR3 length: 15 residues. V lost 4 bases to trimming and J lost 0 bases, with 10 bases between them. The V gene's germline CDR1 is MDHEN and CDR2 SYDVKM. The CDR3 DNA sequence: TGTGCCAGCAGTTCCCCAGGGGTAGCCAAAAACATTCAGTACTTC. Its translation: CASSSPGVAKNIQYF.

The CDR3 coding sequence is TGTGCCAGCAGCGGGACACGCTGGAACGAGGATGAGCAGTTCTTC. Translating gives CASSGTRWNEDEQFF. V usage is TRBV5-6 and J usage is TRBJ2-1; D is possibly TRBD1 (6 bases). Germline CDR1 SGHDT, CDR2 YYEEEE. CDR3 length equals 15 residues. Trimming stripped 4 bases from V and 8 bases from J, with 19 bases between.

Of note for this clone: The same CDR3 also results from other DNA sequences found in this sample. V gene TRBV29-1 combines with J gene TRBJ2-3, with 9 bases matching TRBD1. With V trimmed by 4 bases and J by 0 bases, 2 bases remained unmatched. This CDR3 spans 14 amino acids. The germline V gene encodes CDR1 SQVTM and CDR2 ANQGSEA. In DNA, the CDR3 is TGCAGCGTTGCACAGGGGGCAAGCACAGATACGCAGTATTTT. Amino acid sequence: CSVAQGASTDTQYF.

The chain employs TRBV2 and TRBJ2-3; weak D call: TRBD2 (5 bases). There are 13 residues in the CDR3. The V end lost 7 bases, the J end lost 4 bases, and 12 bases lay between the germline ends. Germline-derived CDR1 and CDR2 are SNHLY and FYNNEI. The CDR3 reads CASNFGGADTQYF. The CDR3 DNA is TGTGCCAGCAATTTTGGAGGCGCAGATACGCAGTATTTT.

This clone was picked up one time. J is TRBJ2-1 and V is TRBV19; 7 bases align to TRBD1. V shed 7 bases and J 7 bases; nucleotides not matched to a gene: 7. The CDR3 is 13 amino acids. Germline values: CDR1 LNHDA, CDR2 SQIVND (reference sequence). CDR3 sequence reads: CASKDRFGNEQFF. The CDR3 nucleotides are TGTGCCAGTAAGGACAGGTTCGGGAATGAGCAGTTCTTC.

The gene calls are TRBV19 and TRBJ1-5; D call uncertain. CDR3 length equals 14 residues. Germline V lookup: CDR1 LNHDA, CDR2 SQIVND (reference sequence). V dropped 8 bases and J dropped 1 base, with 12 bases sitting between them. The CDR3 reads CASWAGGSNQPQHF. CDR3 DNA sequence: TGTGCCAGTTGGGCGGGAGGGAGCAATCAGCCCCAGCATTTT.

The CDR3, as DNA: TGCGCCAGCAGCGTGAGGCCGGGACTAGCTGGCGAGCAGTACTTC. This translates into CASSVRPGLAGEQYF. J is TRBJ2-7 and V is TRBV5-1; TRBD2 matches 9 bases. Germline-derived CDR1 and CDR2 are SGHRS and YFSETQ. V shed 4 bases, J shed 6 bases, and the junction held 11 bases outside the gene matches. The CDR3 has 15 residues.

This rearrangement joins TRBV6-5 to TRBJ1-1; possible D gene TRBD1, 6 bases. From germline, CDR1 is MNHEY and CDR2 SVGAGI. The CDR3 runs to 15 residues. Trimming removed 7 bases at V and 3 bases at J, with 18 bases between. The CDR3 bases are TGTGCCAGCAAGTCGGAATTTTACAGGGACACTGAAGCTTTCTTT. The encoded protein is CASKSEFYRDTEAFF.

This sequence joins TRBV28 and TRBJ2-7, with 8 bases that match TRBD1. This CDR3 is built from 14 residues. Per the germline V gene, CDR1 is MDHEN and CDR2 is SYDVKM. The V gene end was trimmed by 6 bases and the J gene end by 2 bases; junction bases not matched to a gene: 6. The CDR3 nucleotides read TGTGCCAGCAGAGCCGTGGGACAGGCCTACGAGCAGTACTTC. This sequence encodes CASRAVGQAYEQYF.